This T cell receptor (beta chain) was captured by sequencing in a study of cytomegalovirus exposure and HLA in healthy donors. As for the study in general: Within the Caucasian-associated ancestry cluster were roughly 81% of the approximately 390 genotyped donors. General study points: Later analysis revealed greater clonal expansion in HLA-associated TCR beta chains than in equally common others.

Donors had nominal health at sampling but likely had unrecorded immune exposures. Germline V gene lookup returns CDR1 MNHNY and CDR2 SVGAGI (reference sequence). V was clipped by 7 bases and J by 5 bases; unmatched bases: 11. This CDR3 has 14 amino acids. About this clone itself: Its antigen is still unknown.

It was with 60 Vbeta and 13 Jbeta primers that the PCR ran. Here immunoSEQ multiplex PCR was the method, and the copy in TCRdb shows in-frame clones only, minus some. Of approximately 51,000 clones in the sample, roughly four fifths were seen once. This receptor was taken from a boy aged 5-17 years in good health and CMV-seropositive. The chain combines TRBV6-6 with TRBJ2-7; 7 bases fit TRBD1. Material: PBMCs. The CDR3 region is CASTDTGDVDEQYF. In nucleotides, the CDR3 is TGTGCCAGCACAGATACAGGGGACGTCGACGAGCAGTACTTC.